One sample yielded the 6 T cell receptor beta chains listed below, sequenced in a study of T cell responses to AZD1222 COVID-19 vaccine. Clones were read by immunoSEQ multiplex PCR, and TCRdb kept only the in-frame ones, dropping some. The sample consists of over 110,000 clones, more than 85% of them appearing once. The sequenced sample was peripheral blood, obtained on day 0 of AZD1222 vaccination. The receptors here all came from an adult in good health.

Details on this clone: Different DNA sequences within this sample yield the same CDR3. The V call is TRBV5-4, the J call TRBJ2-2, with no clear D. The length of the CDR3 is 15 residues. V was shortened by 0 bases and J by 0 bases, with 6 bases between the two germline ends. The germline gives CDR1 SGHNT, CDR2 YYREEE (reference sequence). The DNA of the CDR3 is TGTGCCAGCAGCTTGGGGGGATCGAACACCGGGGAGCTGTTTTTT. Encoded protein: CASSLGGSNTGELFF.

The chain is built from TRBV6-5 and TRBJ2-7; 9 bases map to TRBD1. The CDR3 length is 14 residues. Germline V gives CDR1 MNHEY, CDR2 SVGAGI. V lost 5 bases to trimming and J lost 5 bases; unmatched junction nucleotides: 7. CDR3 protein: CASSPGQGGDEQYF. Here the CDR3 DNA reads TGTGCCAGCAGTCCGGGACAGGGTGGGGACGAGCAGTACTTC.

J is TRBJ2-3 and V is TRBV4-2, with D uncertain. This CDR3 comprises 15 residues. Trimming removed 1 base from V and 0 bases from J, with 8 bases in between. Germline CDR1 reads LGHNA; CDR2 reads YNFKEQ. CDR3 in DNA: TGTGCCAGCAGCCAAGCGGAACGTAGCACAGATACGCAGTATTTT. As protein: CASSQAERSTDTQYF.

The V call is TRBV6-5, the J call TRBJ1-5; no firm D call. The CDR3 consists of 15 residues. V was cut by 2 bases and J by 3 bases, with 11 bases left in between. Germline CDR1 reads MNHEY; CDR2 reads SVGAGI. CDR3 region: CASSYGGRPNQPQHF. The CDR3 DNA follows: TGTGCCAGCAGTTACGGCGGACGCCCCAATCAGCCCCAGCATTTT.

The chain carries TRBV9 and TRBJ1-3; tentatively, D is TRBD1 (5 bases). CDR1 SGDLS and CDR2 YYNGEE come from the germline V gene. CDR3 length: 16 residues. V lost 3 bases to trimming and J lost 2 bases, with 15 bases between them. The CDR3 loop is CASSAEGALTGNTIYF. The CDR3 nucleotides are TGTGCCAGCAGCGCCGAAGGGGCATTAACTGGAAACACCATATATTTT.

The chain has TRBV5-5 and TRBJ1-2; D is perhaps TRBD1 (5 bases). Germline assignment: CDR1 SGHKS and CDR2 YYEKEE (reference sequence). Trimming cost V 1 base and J 0 bases, with 13 bases left between them. The CDR3 loop spans 16 amino acids. The CDR3 DNA reads as TGTGCCAGCAGCTTGTCCCGACAGCCTTCTAACTATGGCTACACCTTC. This gives the protein CASSLSRQPSNYGYTF.